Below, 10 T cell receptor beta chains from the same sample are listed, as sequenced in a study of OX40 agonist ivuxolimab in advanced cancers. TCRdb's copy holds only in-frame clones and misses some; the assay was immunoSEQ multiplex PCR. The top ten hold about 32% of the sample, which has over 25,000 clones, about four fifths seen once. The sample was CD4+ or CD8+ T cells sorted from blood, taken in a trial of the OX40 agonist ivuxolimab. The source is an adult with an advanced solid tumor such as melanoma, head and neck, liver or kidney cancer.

The DNA for the CDR3 is TGTGCCAGCAGGAGAGGGGACACCTACGAGCAGTACTTC. This gives the protein CASRRGDTYEQYF. The rearrangement uses TRBV7-9 and TRBJ2-7, with D possibly being TRBD1 (6 bases). The CDR3 sequence is 13 residues long. Germline loops: CDR1 SEHNR, CDR2 FQNEAQ (reference sequence). Trimming left V 6 bases short and J 2 bases short, with 11 bases between.

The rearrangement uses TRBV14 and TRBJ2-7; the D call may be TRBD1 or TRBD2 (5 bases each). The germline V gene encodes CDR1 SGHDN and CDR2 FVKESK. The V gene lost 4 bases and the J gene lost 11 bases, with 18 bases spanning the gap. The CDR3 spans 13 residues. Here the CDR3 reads CASSPRDRSREYF. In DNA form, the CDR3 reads TGTGCCAGCAGCCCCCGGGACCGGTCTCGTGAGTACTTC.

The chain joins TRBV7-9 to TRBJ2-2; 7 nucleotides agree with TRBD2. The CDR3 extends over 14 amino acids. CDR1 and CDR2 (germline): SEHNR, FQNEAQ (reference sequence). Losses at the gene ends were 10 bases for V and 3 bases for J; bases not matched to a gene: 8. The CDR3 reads CANPDREDTGELFF. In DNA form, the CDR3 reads TGTGCCAACCCTGATCGGGAGGACACCGGGGAGCTGTTTTTT.

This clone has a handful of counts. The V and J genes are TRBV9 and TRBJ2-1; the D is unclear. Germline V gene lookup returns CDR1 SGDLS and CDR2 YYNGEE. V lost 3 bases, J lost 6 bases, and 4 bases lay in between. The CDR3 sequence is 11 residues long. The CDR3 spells CASSESNEQFF. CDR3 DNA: TGTGCCAGCAGCGAATCCAATGAGCAGTTCTTC.

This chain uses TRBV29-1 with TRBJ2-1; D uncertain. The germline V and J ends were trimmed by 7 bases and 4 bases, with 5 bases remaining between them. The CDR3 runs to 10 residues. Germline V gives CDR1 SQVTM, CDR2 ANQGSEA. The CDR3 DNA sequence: TGCAGCGCCAGTTACAATGAGCAGTTCTTC. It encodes CSASYNEQFF.

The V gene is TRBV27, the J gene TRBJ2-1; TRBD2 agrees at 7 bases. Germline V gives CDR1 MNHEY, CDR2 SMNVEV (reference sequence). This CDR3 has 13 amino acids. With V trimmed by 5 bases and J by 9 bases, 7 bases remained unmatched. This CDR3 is CASSIGLDGEQFF. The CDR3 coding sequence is TGTGCCAGCAGTATAGGACTAGATGGTGAGCAGTTCTTC.

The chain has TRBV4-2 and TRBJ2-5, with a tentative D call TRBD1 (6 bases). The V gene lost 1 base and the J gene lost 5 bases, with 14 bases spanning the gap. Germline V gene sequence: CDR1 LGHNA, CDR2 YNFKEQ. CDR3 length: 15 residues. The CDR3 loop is CASSQVFATGETQYF. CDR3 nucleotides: TGTGCCAGCAGCCAAGTTTTTGCGACAGGCGAGACCCAGTACTTC.

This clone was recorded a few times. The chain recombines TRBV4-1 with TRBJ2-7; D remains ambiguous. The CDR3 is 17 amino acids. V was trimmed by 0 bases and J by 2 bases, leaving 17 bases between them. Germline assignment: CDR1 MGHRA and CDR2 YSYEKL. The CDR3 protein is CASSQDIPFAGTYEQYF. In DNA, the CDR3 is TGCGCCAGCAGCCAAGATATCCCTTTTGCAGGAACCTACGAGCAGTACTTC.

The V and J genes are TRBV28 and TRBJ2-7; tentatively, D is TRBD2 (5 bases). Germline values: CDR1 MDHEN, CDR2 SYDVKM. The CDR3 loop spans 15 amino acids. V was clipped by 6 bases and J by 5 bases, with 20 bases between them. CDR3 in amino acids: CASSSRVRGTHEQYF. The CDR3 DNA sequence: TGTGCCAGCAGCTCTCGGGTACGGGGAACCCACGAGCAGTACTTC. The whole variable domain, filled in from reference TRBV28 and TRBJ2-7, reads DVKVTQSSRYLVKRTGEKVFLECVQDMDHENMFWYRQDPGLGLRLIYFSYDVKMKEKGDIPEGYSVSREKKERFSLILESASTNQTSMYLCASSSRVRGTHEQYFGPGTRLTVT.

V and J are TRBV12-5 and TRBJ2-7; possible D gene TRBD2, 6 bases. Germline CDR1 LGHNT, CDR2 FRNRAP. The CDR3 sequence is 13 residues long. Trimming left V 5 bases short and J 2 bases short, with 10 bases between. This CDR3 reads CASGKGLTYEQYF. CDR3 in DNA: TGTGCTAGTGGTAAGGGACTTACCTACGAGCAGTACTTC.